A selection of T cell receptor beta chains follows, all from one sample in a study of T cell responses to AZD1222 COVID-19 vaccine. The repertoire was sequenced with immunoSEQ multiplex PCR; TCRdb's copy has only in-frame clones and lacks some. The sample carries fewer than 35,000 clones, approximately 89% recorded once. This specimen consisted of peripheral blood, obtained on day 0 of AZD1222 vaccination. These TCRs come from an adult in good health. Both conserved end residues are part of each CDR3. D genes are given only for firm matches. Size values are once, few and many counts, or a class for expanded clones, and some rows have none.

clone size	J gene	D gene	V gene	CDR3 DNA	CDR3 protein
-	TRBJ1-1	-	TRBV30	TGTGCCTGGAATTTTAATTTTATGAACACTGAAGCTTTCTTT	CAWNFNFMNTEAFF
-	TRBJ1-1	-	TRBV19	TGTGCCAGTAGTCCTCGGACAGCCAACACTGAAGCTTTCTTT	CASSPRTANTEAFF
-	TRBJ2-3	-	TRBV9	TGTGCCAGCAGCGTAGTAGGCAGGGTGAGCACAGATACGCAGTATTTT	CASSVVGRVSTDTQYF
-	TRBJ1-5	-	TRBV18	TGTGCCAGCTCATGGACCAGGCAGAGTAGCAATCAGCCCCAGCATTTT	CASSWTRQSSNQPQHF
once	TRBJ2-7	-	TRBV6-5	TGTGCCAGCAGTTACGGCAGTGGGATTGGCTACGAGCAGTACTTC	CASSYGSGIGYEQYF
-	TRBJ2-7	-	TRBV6-5	TGTGCCAGCAGTTACAAGGCAGGGAGGACCTACGAGCAGTACTTC	CASSYKAGRTYEQYF
-	TRBJ1-4	TRBD1	TRBV6-2/TRBV6-3	TGTGCCAGCACCCCAGGGAGGATCGCAGGGGGCGCGTGGGGTGAAAAACTGTTTTTT	CASTPGRIAGGAWGEKLFF
-	TRBJ2-7	TRBD2	TRBV29-1	TGCAGCGTAGTGACTAGCGGGGGCAACTACGAGCAGTACTTC	CSVVTSGGNYEQYF
-	TRBJ1-6	-	TRBV7-9	TGTGCCAGCAGCTTCGATAATTCACCCCTCCACTTT	CASSFDNSPLHF
-	TRBJ1-2	-	TRBV28	TGTGCCAGTTCGGACGGCTCCTACTATGGCTACACCTTC	CASSDGSYYGYTF
once	TRBJ2-7	-	TRBV20-1	TGCAGTGCTAGTCGGGGCTACGAGCAGTACTTC	CSASRGYEQYF
-	TRBJ1-1	-	TRBV7-2	TGTGCCAGCAGCTTAGGCGGGGCAGGCACTGAAGCTTTCTTT	CASSLGGAGTEAFF
-	TRBJ1-2	TRBD1	TRBV9	TGTGCCAGCAGCGTAGAGGGACAGCGCTCCGGCGGCTACACCTTC	CASSVEGQRSGGYTF
-	TRBJ1-1	-	TRBV30	TGTGCCTGGAGTAATAGGAACACTGAAGCTTTCTTT	CAWSNRNTEAFF
-	TRBJ2-5	TRBD2	TRBV7-6	TGTGCCAGCAGCTTAGATCCCGGGGGGGCGGGACAAGAGACCCAGTACTTC	CASSLDPGGAGQETQYF
-	TRBJ2-7	-	TRBV7-4	TGTGCCAGCAGCTTAAGGGGAAGGGCTAGCTTAGTACCCTACGAGCAGTACTTC	CASSLRGRASLVPYEQYF
-	TRBJ2-3	TRBD2	TRBV6-5	TGTGCCAGCCGGACTAGCGGGTACACAGATACGCAGTATTTT	CASRTSGYTDTQYF
-	TRBJ1-5	-	TRBV2	TGTGCCAGCAGGGCCTTCCAGGGAATAGACCAGCCCCAGCATTTT	CASRAFQGIDQPQHF
-	TRBJ1-5	TRBD1	TRBV20-1	TGCAGTGCTAGTAGGGGGACAGCCTCGGCGACAAACAATCAGCCCCAGCATTTT	CSASRGTASATNNQPQHF
-	TRBJ1-2	TRBD1	TRBV7-2	TGTGCCAGCAGCTTAGCAGGACAGGGCTGGGGTGGCTACACCTTC	CASSLAGQGWGGYTF
few	TRBJ2-5	-	TRBV7-9	TGTGCCAGCAGCTCGGAACTGCTGATCCAAGAGACCCAGTACTTC	CASSSELLIQETQYF
once	TRBJ1-1	-	TRBV25-1	TGTGCCAGCAGTGGGATCCTCGGCTCTGAAGCTTTCTTT	CASSGILGSEAFF
-	TRBJ1-2	TRBD1	TRBV25-1	TGTGCCAGCAGTGAAGGAGGGGGCGACTATGGCTACACCTTC	CASSEGGGDYGYTF
-	TRBJ1-3	-	TRBV5-4	TGTGCCAGCAGCTTGGAGCAGGGTACAGGAAACACCATATATTTT	CASSLEQGTGNTIYF
medium-sized	TRBJ2-4	-	TRBV6-2/TRBV6-3	TGTGCCAGCAGTTATGTGGGGGGGGCGGCCAAAAACATTCAGTACTTC	CASSYVGGAAKNIQYF
-	TRBJ1-5	-	TRBV6-5	TGTGCCAGCAGGGCAGACGGAAGCAATCAGCCCCAGCATTTT	CASRADGSNQPQHF
-	TRBJ1-1	-	TRBV6-2/TRBV6-3	TGTGCCAGCAGTTATTTACAGGACACTGCGAACACTGAAGCTTTCTTT	CASSYLQDTANTEAFF
-	TRBJ2-1	-	TRBV30	TGTGCCTGGAGTGCAGGTCTTTCGGACAATGAGCAGTTCTTC	CAWSAGLSDNEQFF
-	TRBJ2-7	-	TRBV6-5	TGTGCCAGCAGTTACTCCCAGGGGCTTACGGGGGAGCAGTACTTC	CASSYSQGLTGEQYF
-	TRBJ2-1	TRBD2	TRBV19	TGTGCCAGTAGCCCGACTAGCGGACTCTACAATGAGCAGTTCTTC	CASSPTSGLYNEQFF
-	TRBJ2-2	-	TRBV7-4	TGTGCCAGCAGCTTAGTAGCAGGGGCGACCGGGGAGCTGTTTTTT	CASSLVAGATGELFF
-	TRBJ2-5	-	TRBV6-2/TRBV6-3	TGTGCCAGCATCCCCAGGCAGGCAGAGACCCAGTACTTC	CASIPRQAETQYF
-	TRBJ2-7	TRBD2	TRBV5-1	TGCGCCAGCAGCTTGGGACTAGCGGGGTCCTACGAGCAGTACTTC	CASSLGLAGSYEQYF
-	TRBJ2-3	TRBD2	TRBV27	TGTGCCATTAGGACTAGCGGGGGGGGTACGCAGTATTTT	CAIRTSGGGTQYF
-	TRBJ2-2	-	TRBV6-1	TGTGCCAGCAGTGAAGCGTCGGGCACCGGGGAGCTGTTTTTT	CASSEASGTGELFF
-	TRBJ2-1	-	TRBV5-5	TGTGCCAGCAGCGGGACTGTCAATATCAATGAGCAGTTCTTC	CASSGTVNINEQFF
-	TRBJ1-1	-	TRBV7-7	TGTGCCAGCAGCTTAATAGGGGACAACACTGAAGCTTTCTTT	CASSLIGDNTEAFF
-	TRBJ2-5	TRBD2	TRBV19	TGTGCCAGTAGTAACCGACTAGCGCATAACCAAGAGACCCAGTACTTC	CASSNRLAHNQETQYF
-	TRBJ2-1	TRBD2	TRBV27	TGTGCCAGCAGTCCAGCCCCGGGACTAGCGGGCACTGAGCAGTTCTTC	CASSPAPGLAGTEQFF
-	TRBJ1-2	-	TRBV11-2	TGTGCCAGCAGCTTAGTTGGGAATGGCTACACCTTC	CASSLVGNGYTF
-	TRBJ1-1	-	TRBV19	TGTGCCAGTAGTATAGCTAAAGGAACTGAAGCTTTCTTT	CASSIAKGTEAFF
-	TRBJ1-1	TRBD1	TRBV3-1/TRBV3-2	TGTGCCAGCAGCCTGGGACAGGAGAACACTGAAGCTTTCTTT	CASSLGQENTEAFF
-	TRBJ2-3	-	TRBV7-9	TGTGCCAGCAGCTTAGCGACGGCAACACGACAGCTCACAGATACGCAGTATTTT	CASSLATATRQLTDTQYF
-	TRBJ1-6	-	TRBV4-2	TGTGCCAGCAGCCAAGATGCGGACGGGGGGGATTCACCCCTCCACTTT	CASSQDADGGDSPLHF
-	TRBJ2-2	TRBD1	TRBV19	TGTGCCAGTAGACCTGGGACAGGGGGACGGACCGGGGAGCTGTTTTTT	CASRPGTGGRTGELFF
-	TRBJ1-2	-	TRBV4-2	TGTGCCAGCAGCCAAGGGGATGACAGGTATTATGGCTACACCTTC	CASSQGDDRYYGYTF
-	TRBJ2-1	TRBD2	TRBV10-1	TGCGCCAGCAGCCCAGGGACTAGCGGGGGGTATGATGAGCAGTTCTTC	CASSPGTSGGYDEQFF
-	TRBJ2-6	-	TRBV27	TGTGCCAGCAGCTTGGGGTCCTCTGGGGCCAACGTCCTGACTTTC	CASSLGSSGANVLTF
-	TRBJ2-3	-	TRBV3-1/TRBV3-2	TGTGCCAGCAGCCAGGGCATGGCCTTCCCTAGGCAGTATTTT	CASSQGMAFPRQYF